The 23 T cell receptor beta chains presented below share a single source sample, sequenced in a study of T cell repertoires in cytomegalovirus infection. These receptors' targets are unknown. A single record per CDR3 protein comes from TCRdb applying MiXCR to the reads. The sample shows around 770,000 distinct CDR3 sequences, 25% to 35% of them seen only once. The sequenced sample was cultured CD8+ T cells from PBMCs, obtained from culture after CMV antigen stimulation. The receptors shown here come from a human donor in good health (CMV status not recorded). Some clones in this sample may be carry-over from other donors' samples.

The rearrangement joins TRBV5-4 to TRBJ2-4; 8 bases match TRBD1. V shed 1 base and J 5 bases; nucleotides not matched to a gene: 5. This CDR3 region has 15 residues. Germline CDR1 and CDR2: SGHNT and YYREEE (reference sequence). CDR3 DNA: TGTGCCAGCAGCTTGTGGGCAGGGGGCGAAAACATTCAGTACTTC. Residues: CASSLWAGGENIQYF.

The rearrangement joins TRBV6-2 or TRBV6-3 to TRBJ1-2; D is possibly TRBD1 (6 bases). Looked up from germline, CDR1 is MNHEY and CDR2 is SVGEGT. This CDR3 is 14 amino acids long. V was pared by 2 bases and J by 7 bases, with 14 bases between. The CDR3 DNA reads TGTGCCAGCAGTTACGCCAGGGGACGGAGTGGCTACACCTTC. It is translated as CASSYARGRSGYTF.

This clonotype was detected only a few times. V and J are TRBV4-1 and TRBJ1-5; no clear D gene. V lost 3 bases, J lost 1 base, and 7 bases lay in between. The length of the CDR3 is 14 residues. The V gene's germline CDR1 is MGHRA and CDR2 YSYEKL. This CDR3 is CASSHWESNQPQHF. The CDR3 coding sequence is TGCGCCAGCAGCCACTGGGAGAGCAATCAGCCCCAGCATTTT.

The chain uses TRBV4-2 and TRBJ2-3; D may be TRBD1 (5 bases). The CDR3 has 15 residues. Germline V lookup: CDR1 LGHNA, CDR2 YNFKEQ. V lost 0 bases to trimming and J lost 2 bases, with 9 bases between them. Written as DNA, the CDR3 is TGTGCCAGCAGCCAAGATAGGGGATCCACAGATACGCAGTATTTT. Its translation is CASSQDRGSTDTQYF.

The rearrangement joins TRBV5-6 to TRBJ2-5; 7 nucleotides line up with TRBD1. The CDR3 spans 14 residues. Germline V gene data show CDR1 as SGHDT and CDR2 as YYEEEE. J lost 0 bases, V lost 5 bases, and 4 bases had no gene match. The CDR3 region is CASRWDSHQETQYF. The DNA for the CDR3 is TGTGCCAGCAGGTGGGACAGCCACCAAGAGACCCAGTACTTC.

The chain is built from TRBV12-5 and TRBJ1-1; D remains ambiguous. CDR1 LGHNT and CDR2 FRNRAP come from the germline V gene. The V gene lost 3 bases and the J gene lost 2 bases, with 7 bases spanning the gap. The CDR3 runs 13 residues. The CDR3 loop is CASGFGSNTEAFF. CDR3 DNA sequence: TGTGCTAGTGGTTTCGGCAGCAACACTGAAGCTTTCTTT.

The rearrangement links TRBV6-1 to TRBJ1-2, with D tentatively TRBD1 (5 bases). This CDR3 region has 18 residues. The germline CDR1 and CDR2 sequences are MNHNS and SASEGT. Trimming shortened V by 6 bases and J by 1 base, and 24 bases separated the two germline ends. CDR3 amino acids: CASRRRLDDSPLNYGYTF. The DNA of the CDR3 is TGTGCCAGCAGAAGGAGGTTGGACGACAGTCCCCTTAACTATGGCTACACCTTC.

This clonotype was observed a few times. The chain joins TRBV27 to TRBJ2-5; 10 positions agree with TRBD1. The CDR3 is 16 amino acids. Per germline, CDR1 MNHEY and CDR2 SMNVEV (reference sequence). Trimming removed 3 bases from V and 4 bases from J; junction bases left unmatched: 8. The CDR3 reads CASSLTGTGVVETQYF. CDR3 in DNA: TGTGCCAGCAGTTTGACCGGGACAGGGGTGGTAGAGACCCAGTACTTC.

Only a few counts were recorded for this clonotype. The genes are TRBV12-3 or TRBV12-4 and TRBJ2-2; the match to TRBD1 covers 7 bases. The ends lost 6 bases at V and 4 bases at J; junction bases unmatched: 5. The CDR3 sequence is 14 residues long. The CDR3 DNA reads as TGTGCCAGCAGGCCAACAGGGGTCACCGGGGAGCTGTTTTTT. Its translation is CASRPTGVTGELFF.

CDR3: CASIIPGEETQYF. The CDR3 DNA reads as TGTGCCAGCATAATACCTGGGGAAGAGACCCAGTACTTC. The chain employs TRBV6-6 and TRBJ2-5; no firm D call. The germline V and J ends were trimmed by 7 bases and 3 bases, with 12 bases remaining between them. The CDR3 sequence is 13 residues long. Germline V gene data show CDR1 as MNHNY and CDR2 as SVGAGI (reference sequence).

This clonotype was observed a handful of times. V usage is TRBV19 and J usage is TRBJ1-5; the D gene is possibly TRBD1 (6 bases). The V gene's germline CDR1 is LNHDA and CDR2 SQIVND (reference sequence). V lost 10 bases, J lost 3 bases, and 13 bases lay in between. CDR3 length: 13 residues. CDR3 protein: CATEDSINQPQHF. The CDR3 region has the DNA TGTGCCACCGAGGACAGCATCAATCAGCCCCAGCATTTT.

The genes are TRBV15 and TRBJ1-1; 9 bases match TRBD1. The germline CDR1 and CDR2 sequences are LNHNV and YYDKDF (reference sequence). The CDR3 loop spans 15 amino acids. Losses at the gene ends were 3 bases for V and 4 bases for J; bases not matched to a gene: 6. The DNA for the CDR3 is TGTGCCACCAGCAGGCACAGGGGGCCGAGCACTGAAGCTTTCTTT. Amino acids: CATSRHRGPSTEAFF.

The rearrangement joins TRBV28 to TRBJ2-3, with unresolved D. Germline V gene sequence: CDR1 MDHEN, CDR2 SYDVKM. V lost 4 bases and J lost 0, with 8 bases in between. The length of the CDR3 is 14 residues. CDR3 sequence (DNA): TGTGCCAGCAGTTGGGTCGGGAGCACAGATACGCAGTATTTT. Protein: CASSWVGSTDTQYF. Together with reference TRBV28 and TRBJ2-3, the CDR3 gives the full variable domain: DVKVTQSSRYLVKRTGEKVFLECVQDMDHENMFWYRQDPGLGLRLIYFSYDVKMKEKGDIPEGYSVSREKKERFSLILESASTNQTSMYLCASSWVGSTDTQYFGPGTRLTVL.

The rearrangement uses TRBV24-1 and TRBJ2-1; D is unresolved. The V end was cut by 0 bases, the J end by 8 bases, with 13 bases between. Germline CDR1 KGHDR, CDR2 SFDVKD. This CDR3 has 15 amino acids. In nucleotides, the CDR3 is TGTGCCACCAGTGATTTGTTGACGAGAGGCGATGAGCAGTTCTTC. Amino acid sequence: CATSDLLTRGDEQFF.

This chain uses TRBV27 with TRBJ2-7, with D unresolved. Germline CDR1 reads MNHEY; CDR2 reads SMNVEV (reference sequence). The CDR3 spans 9 residues. V was shortened by 8 bases and J by 6 bases, with 5 bases between the two germline ends. CDR3 in amino acids: CASGAEQYF. CDR3 nucleotides: TGTGCCAGCGGTGCCGAGCAGTACTTC.

The sample holds many counts of this clonotype. This rearrangement joins TRBV7-2 to TRBJ1-3; D may be TRBD1 (5 bases). Germline assignment: CDR1 SGHTA and CDR2 FQGNSA. The V and J ends lost 2 bases and 4 bases respectively, with 18 bases between them. CDR3 size: 17 residues. The CDR3 DNA follows: TGTGCCAGCAGCTTAAACCCGATTGCAGGGTCCGGAAACACCATATATTTT. This codes for CASSLNPIAGSGNTIYF.

This clonotype was counted between two and nine times. The rearrangement uses TRBV6-6 and TRBJ1-5; 8 positions match TRBD1. This CDR3 is built from 14 residues. With 6 bases clipped from V and 11 bases from J, the junction kept 12 bases outside the gene matches. CDR1 is MNHNY, CDR2 SVGAGI, per germline (reference sequence). The CDR3 region has the DNA TGTGCCAGCAGACCGAGGACAGGGAAGCAGGCCCAGCATTTT. This translates into CASRPRTGKQAQHF.

A few counts support this clonotype. V and J are TRBV27 and TRBJ2-7; the D gene is possibly TRBD1 (6 bases). V lost 2 bases to trimming and J lost 3 bases, with 11 bases between them. The CDR3 covers 14 residues. Per germline, CDR1 MNHEY and CDR2 SMNVEV (reference sequence). The CDR3 loop is CASSLRGHLYEQYV. The CDR3 coding sequence is TGTGCCAGCAGTTTACGGGGACACCTCTACGAGCAGTACGTC.

This clonotype was seen at least ten times. The V and J genes are TRBV7-6 and TRBJ1-1; weak D call: TRBD1 (5 bases). CDR1 is SGHVS and CDR2 is FNYEAQ in the germline V gene. The CDR3 spans 14 residues. The V and J ends lost 1 base and 4 bases respectively, with 10 bases between them. CDR3 residues: CASSLGREGTEAFF. The CDR3 region has the DNA TGTGCCAGCAGCTTAGGCAGGGAGGGCACTGAAGCTTTCTTT.

The table lists this clonotype with a few counts. The chain carries TRBV7-9 and TRBJ2-7; no clear D gene. Trimming left V 1 base short and J 5 bases short, with 6 bases between. Germline assignment: CDR1 SEHNR and CDR2 FQNEAQ (reference sequence). There are 12 residues in the CDR3. This CDR3 is CASSLVKDEQYF. The DNA for the CDR3 is TGTGCCAGCAGCTTAGTGAAGGACGAGCAGTACTTC. Together with reference TRBV7-9 and TRBJ2-7, the CDR3 gives the full variable domain: DTGVSQNPRHKITKRGQNVTFRCDPISEHNRLYWYRQTLGQGPEFLTYFQNEAQLEKSRLLSDRFSAERPKGSFSTLEIQRTEQGDSAMYLCASSLVKDEQYFGPGTRLTVT.

This clonotype was detected ten times or more. This chain uses TRBV27 with TRBJ1-4; D is undetermined. V lost 5 bases, J lost 5 bases, and 15 bases lay in between. CDR1 and CDR2 from the germline V gene are MNHEY and SMNVEV (reference sequence). The CDR3 is 15 residues long. The CDR3: CASSPPYLRNEKLFF. The CDR3 DNA sequence: TGTGCCAGCAGTCCGCCTTATTTGAGGAATGAAAAACTGTTTTTT.

This clonotype has just a few counts. The CDR3 region is CASNPSGGSFAYNEQFF. The CDR3, as DNA: TGTGCCAGTAATCCTAGCGGGGGGTCCTTCGCCTACAATGAGCAGTTCTTC. This chain joins TRBV19 and TRBJ2-1; 11 nucleotides agree with TRBD2. J lost 2 bases, V lost 7 bases, and 10 bases had no gene match. The length of the CDR3 is 17 residues. Germline V lookup: CDR1 LNHDA, CDR2 SQIVND (reference sequence).

This rearrangement joins TRBV4-1 to TRBJ1-1; 8 positions agree with TRBD1. CDR1 is MGHRA, CDR2 YSYEKL, per germline. J was trimmed by 0 bases and V by 3 bases; bases with no gene match: 6. CDR3 size: 16 residues. The CDR3 is CASSHRQGMVNTEAFF. In DNA, the CDR3 is TGCGCCAGCAGCCACAGACAGGGGATGGTGAACACTGAAGCTTTCTTT.